One TCR beta chain is described in this entry. What it binds is unknown. Sequencing used immunoSEQ multiplex PCR; TCRdb keeps in-frame clones, though not all of them. The profile shows roughly 75,000 clones, approximately 70% of them singletons. The data stem from a study of vaccination effects on CD4 cells after COVID-19. V gave up 8 bases and J gave up 1 base; unmatched junction bases: 4. The germline V gene encodes CDR1 MDHEN and CDR2 SYDVKM. The CDR3 length is 14 residues. Pools of viral peptides were used by the ViraFEST assay to expand antigen-specific CD4+ T cells ahead of sequencing. It was after around 10 days of culture that CD4+ T cells were isolated. In the vaccine recipients, nucleocapsid antibodies were negative and there was no prior SARS-CoV-2 infection.

The material sequenced was CD4+ T cells from PBMCs cultured with HCoV-OC43 spike peptides, taken before COVID-19 vaccination. This sample's subset: HCoV-OC43 spike overlapping peptide pool stimulation. This sequence originates from a human donor who received a COVID-19 vaccine. This chain connects TRBV28 to TRBJ1-1, with 10 bases that match TRBD1. The CDR3 spells CASGDRGRNTEAFF. The CDR3 bases are TGTGCCAGCGGGGACAGGGGTCGGAACACTGAAGCTTTCTTT.